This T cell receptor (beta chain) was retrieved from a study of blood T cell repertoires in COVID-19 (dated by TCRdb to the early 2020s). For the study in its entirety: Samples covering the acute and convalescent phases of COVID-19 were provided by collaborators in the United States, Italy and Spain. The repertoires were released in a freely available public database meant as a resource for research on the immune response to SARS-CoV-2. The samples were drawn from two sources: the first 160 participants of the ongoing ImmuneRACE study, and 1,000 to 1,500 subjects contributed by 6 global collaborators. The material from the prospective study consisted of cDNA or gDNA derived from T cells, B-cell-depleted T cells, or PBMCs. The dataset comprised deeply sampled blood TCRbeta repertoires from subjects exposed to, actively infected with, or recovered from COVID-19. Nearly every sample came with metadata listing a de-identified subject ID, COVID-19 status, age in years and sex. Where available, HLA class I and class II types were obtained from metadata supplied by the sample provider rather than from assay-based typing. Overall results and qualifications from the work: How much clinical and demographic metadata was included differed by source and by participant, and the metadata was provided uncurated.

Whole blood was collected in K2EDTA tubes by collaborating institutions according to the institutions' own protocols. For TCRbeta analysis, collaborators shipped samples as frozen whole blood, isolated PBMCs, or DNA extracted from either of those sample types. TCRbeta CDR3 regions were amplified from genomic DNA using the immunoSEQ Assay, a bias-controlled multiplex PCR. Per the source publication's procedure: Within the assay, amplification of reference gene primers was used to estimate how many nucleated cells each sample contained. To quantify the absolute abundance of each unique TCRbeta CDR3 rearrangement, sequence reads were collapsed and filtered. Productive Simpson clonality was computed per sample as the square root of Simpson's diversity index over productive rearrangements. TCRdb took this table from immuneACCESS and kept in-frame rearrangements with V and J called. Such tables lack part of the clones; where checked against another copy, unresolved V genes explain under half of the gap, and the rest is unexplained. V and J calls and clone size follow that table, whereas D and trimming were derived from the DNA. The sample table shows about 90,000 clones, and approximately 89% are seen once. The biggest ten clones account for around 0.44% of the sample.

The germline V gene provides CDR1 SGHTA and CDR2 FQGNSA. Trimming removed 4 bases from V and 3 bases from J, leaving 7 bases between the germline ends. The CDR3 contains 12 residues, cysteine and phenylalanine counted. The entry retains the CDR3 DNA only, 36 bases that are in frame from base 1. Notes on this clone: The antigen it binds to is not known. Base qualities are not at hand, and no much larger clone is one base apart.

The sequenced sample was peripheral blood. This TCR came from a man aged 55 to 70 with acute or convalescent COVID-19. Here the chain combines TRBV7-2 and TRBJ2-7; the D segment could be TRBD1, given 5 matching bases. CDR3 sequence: CASSYDSYEQYF. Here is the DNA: TGTGCCAGCAGCTACGACAGCTACGAGCAGTACTTC.